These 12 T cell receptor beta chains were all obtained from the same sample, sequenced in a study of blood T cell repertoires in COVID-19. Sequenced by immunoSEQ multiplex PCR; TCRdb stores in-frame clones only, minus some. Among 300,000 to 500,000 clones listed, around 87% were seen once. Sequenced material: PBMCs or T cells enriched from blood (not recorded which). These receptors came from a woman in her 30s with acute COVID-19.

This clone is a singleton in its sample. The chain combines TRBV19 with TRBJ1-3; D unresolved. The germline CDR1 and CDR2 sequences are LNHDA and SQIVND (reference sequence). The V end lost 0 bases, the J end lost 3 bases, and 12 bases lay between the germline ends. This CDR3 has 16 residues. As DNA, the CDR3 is TGTGCCAGTAGTATAGATCAAGAGGGCATTGGAAACACCATATATTTT. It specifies CASSIDQEGIGNTIYF.

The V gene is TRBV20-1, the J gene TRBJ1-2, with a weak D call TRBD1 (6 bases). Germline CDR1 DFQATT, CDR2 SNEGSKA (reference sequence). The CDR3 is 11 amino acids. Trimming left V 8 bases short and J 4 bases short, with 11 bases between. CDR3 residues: CSTGPLYGYTF. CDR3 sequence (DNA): TGCAGTACAGGGCCTCTCTATGGCTACACCTTC.

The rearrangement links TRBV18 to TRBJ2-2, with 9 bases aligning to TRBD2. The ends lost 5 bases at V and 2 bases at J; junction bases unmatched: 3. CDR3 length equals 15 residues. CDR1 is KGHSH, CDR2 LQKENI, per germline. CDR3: CASSSGTSNTGELFF. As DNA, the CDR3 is TGTGCCAGCTCATCGGGGACTAGCAACACCGGGGAGCTGTTTTTT.

The CDR3 nucleotides read TGCGCCAGCAGTGAGGCCGGACAGGGTGGTGAGCAGTACTTC. Translated: CASSEAGQGGEQYF. This sequence joins TRBV10-1 and TRBJ2-7, with 8 bases matching TRBD1. The CDR3 runs to 14 residues. V lost 2 bases and J lost 7; bases outside the gene matches: 7. CDR1 and CDR2 from the germline V gene are WNHNN and SYGVQD (reference sequence).

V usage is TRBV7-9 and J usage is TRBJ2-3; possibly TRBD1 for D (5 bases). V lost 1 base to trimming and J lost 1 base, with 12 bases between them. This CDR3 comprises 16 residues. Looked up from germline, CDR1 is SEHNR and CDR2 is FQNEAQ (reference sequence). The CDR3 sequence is CASSLGQGLRTDTQYF. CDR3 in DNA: TGTGCCAGCAGCTTAGGCCAGGGTTTGCGCACAGATACGCAGTATTTT.

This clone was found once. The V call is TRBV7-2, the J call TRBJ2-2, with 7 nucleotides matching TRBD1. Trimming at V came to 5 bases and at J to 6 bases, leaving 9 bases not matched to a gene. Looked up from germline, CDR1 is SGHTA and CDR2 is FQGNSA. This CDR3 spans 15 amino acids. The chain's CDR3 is CASSQGQPGAGELFF. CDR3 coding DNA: TGTGCCAGCAGCCAGGGACAGCCGGGCGCCGGGGAGCTGTTTTTT.

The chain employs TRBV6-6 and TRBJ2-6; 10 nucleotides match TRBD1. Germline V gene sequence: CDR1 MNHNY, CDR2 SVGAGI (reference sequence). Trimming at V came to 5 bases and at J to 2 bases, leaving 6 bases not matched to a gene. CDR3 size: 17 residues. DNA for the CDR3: TGTGCCAGCAGTCGGACAGGGGGTAGAGCTGGGGCCAACGTCCTGACTTTC. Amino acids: CASSRTGGRAGANVLTF.

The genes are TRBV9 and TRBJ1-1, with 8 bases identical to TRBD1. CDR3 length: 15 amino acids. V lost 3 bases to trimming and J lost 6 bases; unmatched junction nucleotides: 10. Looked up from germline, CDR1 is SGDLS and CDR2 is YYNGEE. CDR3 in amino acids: CASSARGQGIAEAFF. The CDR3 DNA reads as TGTGCCAGCAGCGCCAGAGGACAGGGAATCGCTGAAGCTTTCTTT.

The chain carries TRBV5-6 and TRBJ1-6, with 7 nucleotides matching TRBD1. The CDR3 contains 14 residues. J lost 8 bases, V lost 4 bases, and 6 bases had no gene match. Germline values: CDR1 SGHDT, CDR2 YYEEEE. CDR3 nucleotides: TGTGCCAGCAGCGAGACAGGGTTGGATTCACCCCTCCACTTT. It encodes CASSETGLDSPLHF.

CDR3 sequence: CASSGGLGLDRTGELFF. The CDR3 DNA is TGTGCCAGCAGTGGCGGCCTGGGACTAGATCGCACCGGGGAGCTGTTTTTT. V and J are TRBV2 and TRBJ2-2; the match to TRBD2 covers 8 bases. This CDR3 is 17 amino acids long. CDR1 SNHLY and CDR2 FYNNEI come from the germline V gene. J lost 4 bases, V lost 4 bases, and 11 bases had no gene match.

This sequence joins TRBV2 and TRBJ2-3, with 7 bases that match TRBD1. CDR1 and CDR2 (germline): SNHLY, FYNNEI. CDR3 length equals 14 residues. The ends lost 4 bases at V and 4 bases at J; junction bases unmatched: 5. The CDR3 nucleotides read TGTGCCAGCAGTGGACAGGGTGTCCCAGATACGCAGTATTTT. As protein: CASSGQGVPDTQYF. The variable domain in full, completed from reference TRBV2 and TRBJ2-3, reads EPEVTQTPSHQVTQMGQEVILRCVPISNHLYFYWYRQILGQKVEFLVSFYNNEISEKSEIFDDQFSVERPDGSNFTLKIRSTKLEDSAMYFCASSGQGVPDTQYFGPGTRLTVL.

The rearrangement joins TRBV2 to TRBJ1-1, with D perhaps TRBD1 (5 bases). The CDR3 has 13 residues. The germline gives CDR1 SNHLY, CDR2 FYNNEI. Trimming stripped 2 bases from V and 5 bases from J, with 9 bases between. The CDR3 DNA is TGTGCCAGCAGTGAAATGGGGCGTACTGAAGCTTTCTTT. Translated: CASSEMGRTEAFF. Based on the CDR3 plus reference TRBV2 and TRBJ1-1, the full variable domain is EPEVTQTPSHQVTQMGQEVILRCVPISNHLYFYWYRQILGQKVEFLVSFYNNEISEKSEIFDDQFSVERPDGSNFTLKIRSTKLEDSAMYFCASSEMGRTEAFFGQGTRLTVV.